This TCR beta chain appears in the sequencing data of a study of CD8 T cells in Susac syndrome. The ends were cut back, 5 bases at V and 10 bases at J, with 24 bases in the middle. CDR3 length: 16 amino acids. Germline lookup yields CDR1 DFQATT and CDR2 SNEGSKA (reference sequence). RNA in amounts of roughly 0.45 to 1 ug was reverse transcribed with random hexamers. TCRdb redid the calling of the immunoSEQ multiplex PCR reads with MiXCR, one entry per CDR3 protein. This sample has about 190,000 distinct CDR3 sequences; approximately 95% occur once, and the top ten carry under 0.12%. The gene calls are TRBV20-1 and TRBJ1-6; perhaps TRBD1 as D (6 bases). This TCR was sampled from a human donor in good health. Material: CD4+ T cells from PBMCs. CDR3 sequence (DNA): TGCAGTGCTCCCCGGAGGGGGAAAGATACGGGATCACCCCTCCACTTT. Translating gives CSAPRRGKDTGSPLHF.